The sample holds a few counts of the clone carrying this TCR beta chain. The data were obtained in a study of blood T cell repertoires in COVID-19. Study-level information: Acute and convalescent COVID-19 specimens originated in the United States, Italy and Spain. T cells, B-cell-depleted T cells, or PBMCs supplied cDNA or gDNA.

The V gene lost 3 bases and the J gene lost 6 bases, with 18 bases spanning the gap. The CDR3 has 14 residues. Germline V gives CDR1 GTSNPN, CDR2 SVGIG (reference sequence). The authors' processing: Amplification of reference gene primers was used by the study to estimate nucleated cell counts. The method was immunoSEQ multiplex PCR; TCRdb's version includes in-frame clones alone and lacks a portion of them. The D gene and trimming were derived from the DNA, and the V and J assignments and clone size from that table. The sample yields over 150,000 clones, under 80% seen once. The chain carries TRBV30 and TRBJ2-7; tentatively, D is TRBD1 (5 bases). The sample was peripheral blood. The TCR originated in a man between 65 and 80 years old with acute or convalescent COVID-19. Here the CDR3 DNA reads TGTGCCTGGAGCGCAGGGTCCCCCGGCGGCGAGCAGTACTTC. It codes for CAWSAGSPGGEQYF.